These 26 T cell receptor beta chains came from one sample sequenced in a study of Ad26.COV2.S vaccination and SARS-CoV-2 variants. Treatment in this sample: approximately 18 received Ad26.COV2.S at low or high dose, single or two shots; five or six received placebo; per-sample allocation not given. Day 63 following the first vaccine or placebo injection was when the samples were taken. TCRdb's table, derived via immunoSEQ multiplex PCR, lists solely in-frame clones and lacks some. The sample contains hundreds of thousands of clones, around 92% of which appear only once. Sequenced here: peripheral blood, sampled in a trial of Ad26.COV2.S vaccine versus placebo. These TCRs come from a person aged 18 to 65 who received the Ad26.COV2.S COVID-19 vaccine or a placebo.

V is TRBV6-5 and J is TRBJ2-7; 10 bases match TRBD2. CDR1 MNHEY and CDR2 SVGAGI come from the germline V gene. The CDR3 is 15 amino acids. V lost 10 bases, J lost 4 bases, and 13 bases stayed unmatched. CDR3 coding DNA: TGTGCCATCGCCCCCCTAGCGGGAGAGGGGTACGAGCAGTACTTC. It yields the protein CAIAPLAGEGYEQYF.

Written as DNA, the CDR3 is TGTGCCAGCAGTTACTCGGCGACTAGGTACGGCTACGAGCAGTACTTC. Encoded protein: CASSYSATRYGYEQYF. The rearrangement uses TRBV6-5 and TRBJ2-7; a possible D gene is TRBD2 (6 bases). V lost 0 bases and J lost 3, with 15 bases in between. The V gene's germline CDR1 is MNHEY and CDR2 SVGAGI. This CDR3 has 16 residues.

The rearrangement joins TRBV29-1 to TRBJ2-2; D possibly matches TRBD1 or TRBD2 (5 bases each). This CDR3 spans 14 amino acids. CDR1 and CDR2 from the germline V gene are SQVTM and ANQGSEA. V was cut by 4 bases and J by 4 bases, with 13 bases left in between. CDR3 sequence (DNA): TGCAGCGTTGGGAACGGGGACCCCACCGGGGAGCTGTTTTTT. This encodes CSVGNGDPTGELFF.

This chain uses TRBV15 with TRBJ2-3; 8 nucleotides match TRBD2. Trimming took 3 bases from V and 1 from J; bases not matched to a gene: 6. From germline, CDR1 is LNHNV and CDR2 YYDKDF (reference sequence). CDR3 length: 16 amino acids. The CDR3 sequence: CATSRRSGSGTDTQYF. In nucleotides, the CDR3 is TGTGCCACCAGCAGGCGGAGCGGGAGTGGCACAGATACGCAGTATTTT.

The V call is TRBV30, the J call TRBJ2-2, with D unresolved. The CDR3 sequence is 12 residues long. CDR1 and CDR2 (germline): GTSNPN, SVGIG (reference sequence). V lost 0 bases and J lost 6, with 5 bases in between. The CDR3 loop is CAWSVWPGELFF. For the CDR3, the DNA is TGTGCCTGGAGTGTCTGGCCCGGGGAGCTGTTTTTT.

A single count supports this clone. The chain uses TRBV14 and TRBJ2-7; the D is unclear. Trimming left V 5 bases short and J 7 bases short, with 15 bases between. This CDR3 has 13 amino acids. Germline V gene sequence: CDR1 SGHDN, CDR2 FVKESK. CDR3 nucleotide sequence: TGTGCCAGCAGCTCCAATTGGGCTAGAGAGCAGTACTTC. It codes for CASSSNWAREQYF.

The sample holds one count of this clone. The chain uses TRBV27 and TRBJ1-5; possible D gene TRBD1, 6 bases. Germline V CDR1 and CDR2: MNHEY, SMNVEV (reference sequence). The CDR3 runs 13 residues. V lost 6 bases to trimming and J lost 2 bases, with 8 bases between them. CDR3 amino acids: CASRGGGNQPQHF. DNA of the CDR3: TGTGCCAGCAGAGGGGGGGGCAATCAGCCCCAGCATTTT.

The V call is TRBV10-3, the J call TRBJ2-2, with D possibly being TRBD1 (6 bases). The CDR3 contains 15 residues. Germline CDR1 and CDR2: ENHRY and SYGVKD. Trimming took 3 bases from V and 6 from J, leaving 14 bases between them. CDR3 sequence (DNA): TGTGCCATCAGTGATTCCCAGGGGATAGCCGGGGAGCTGTTTTTT. Translating it yields CAISDSQGIAGELFF.

The chain employs TRBV6-2 or TRBV6-3 and TRBJ2-1; 8 nucleotides match TRBD2. Germline assignment: CDR1 MNHEY and CDR2 SVGEGT. The J segment lost 5 bases and the V segment lost 4 bases, leaving 7 bases of the junction unmatched. The CDR3 is made up of 15 amino acids. The CDR3 region has the DNA TGTGCCAGCAGTTTCGGGGGGGGCTACAACAATGAGCAGTTCTTC. This gives the protein CASSFGGGYNNEQFF.

Only a few counts were recorded for this clone. The rearrangement links TRBV11-3 to TRBJ1-5; D is perhaps TRBD1 (6 bases). V was trimmed by 1 base and J by 4 bases, leaving 14 bases between them. In germline, CDR1 is SGHNT, CDR2 YENEEA. The length of the CDR3 is 16 residues. CDR3 nucleotides: TGTGCCAGCAGCTTAGGTGGACAGACGTCTAATCAGCCCCAGCATTTT. Translated, it gives CASSLGGQTSNQPQHF.

The gene calls are TRBV2 and TRBJ1-1; D gene unclear. The CDR3 extends over 12 amino acids. CDR1 and CDR2 (germline): SNHLY, FYNNEI. The V gene lost 2 bases and the J gene lost 3 bases, with 4 bases spanning the gap. This CDR3 reads CASSELDTEAFF. The DNA for the CDR3 is TGTGCCAGCAGTGAATTGGACACTGAAGCTTTCTTT. The complete variable domain, with remaining parts taken from reference TRBV2 and TRBJ1-1, reads EPEVTQTPSHQVTQMGQEVILRCVPISNHLYFYWYRQILGQKVEFLVSFYNNEISEKSEIFDDQFSVERPDGSNFTLKIRSTKLEDSAMYFCASSELDTEAFFGQGTRLTVV.

The chain uses TRBV19 and TRBJ1-5, with 10 bases identical to TRBD1. The germline gives CDR1 LNHDA, CDR2 SQIVND (reference sequence). This CDR3 spans 14 amino acids. The trim removed 6 bases at V and 6 bases at J, leaving 5 bases unmatched. CDR3 in amino acids: CASSLGQGSQPQHF. The CDR3 nucleotides read TGTGCCAGTAGCCTGGGACAGGGGAGTCAGCCCCAGCATTTT.

The chain employs TRBV6-5 and TRBJ1-2, with D tentatively TRBD1 (5 bases). Trimming took off 0 bases at V and 7 bases at J, with 6 bases between the two ends. This CDR3 has 12 amino acids. CDR1 is MNHEY and CDR2 is SVGAGI in the germline V gene. In nucleotides, the CDR3 is TGTGCCAGCAGTTACTCGAGGGGTGGCTACACCTTC. As protein: CASSYSRGGYTF.

The V gene is TRBV9, the J gene TRBJ2-7; 7 positions agree with TRBD2. J was trimmed by 9 bases and V by 3 bases; bases with no gene match: 9. From germline, CDR1 is SGDLS and CDR2 YYNGEE. The CDR3 spans 13 residues. The CDR3: CASSATGTGGQYF. CDR3 coding DNA: TGTGCCAGCAGCGCTACCGGGACGGGGGGGCAGTACTTC.

This chain joins TRBV11-2 and TRBJ2-7; no reliable D call. The CDR3 spans 13 residues. In germline, CDR1 is SGHAT, CDR2 FQNNGV. V dropped 6 bases and J dropped 3 bases, with 12 bases sitting between them. The CDR3 sequence: CASRPMSGYEQYF. CDR3 nucleotides: TGTGCCAGCAGACCAATGTCCGGCTACGAGCAGTACTTC.

The V gene is TRBV12-3 or TRBV12-4, the J gene TRBJ2-3, with unresolved D. Trimming took off 6 bases at V and 0 bases at J, with 4 bases between the two ends. CDR3 size: 12 residues. The CDR3 DNA reads TGTGCCAGCAGCACTAGCACAGATACGCAGTATTTT. Translated: CASSTSTDTQYF.

The J gene is TRBJ1-2, the V gene TRBV10-3; 7 positions match TRBD1. Trimming removed 6 bases from V and 2 bases from J; junction bases left unmatched: 6. Looked up from germline, CDR1 is ENHRY and CDR2 is SYGVKD. The CDR3 is 14 residues long. CDR3 sequence (DNA): TGTGCCATCAGCTTAGCACAGGGGAACTATGGCTACACCTTC. Amino acid sequence: CAISLAQGNYGYTF.

The chain employs TRBV6-5 and TRBJ2-1; TRBD1 or TRBD2 may be the D gene (5 bases each). The CDR3 extends over 16 amino acids. Trimming removed 0 bases from V and 5 bases from J, with 14 bases in between. CDR1 and CDR2 from the germline V gene are MNHEY and SVGAGI. CDR3 sequence reads: CASSYSVPQGHNEQFF. CDR3 DNA sequence: TGTGCCAGCAGTTACTCCGTACCCCAGGGACACAATGAGCAGTTCTTC.

This chain joins TRBV7-6 and TRBJ1-4; 8 nucleotides agree with TRBD1. J lost 7 bases, V lost 5 bases, and 9 bases had no gene match. The germline gives CDR1 SGHVS, CDR2 FNYEAQ. The CDR3 totals 15 residues. This chain's CDR3 is CASSRGQASGEKLFF. The DNA of the CDR3 is TGTGCCAGCAGCAGGGGACAGGCCTCAGGTGAAAAACTGTTTTTT.

The chain joins TRBV30 to TRBJ1-1, with D uncertain. The CDR3 runs to 13 residues. Germline V gene sequence: CDR1 GTSNPN, CDR2 SVGIG (reference sequence). V gave up 3 bases and J gave up 0 bases, with 8 bases separating them. CDR3 nucleotide sequence: TGTGCCTGGAGGGAATTGGTGAACACTGAAGCTTTCTTT. It is translated as CAWRELVNTEAFF.

The rearrangement uses TRBV7-6 and TRBJ1-3; D gene ambiguous. V was clipped by 1 base and J by 0 bases, with 10 bases between them. Germline-derived CDR1 and CDR2 are SGHVS and FNYEAQ. This CDR3 comprises 16 residues. The CDR3 bases are TGTGCCAGCAGCTTAGGAAGGGCGAGCTCTGGAAACACCATATATTTT. This codes for CASSLGRASSGNTIYF.

J is TRBJ2-6 and V is TRBV10-1, with D unresolved. V dropped 2 bases and J dropped 2 bases, with 4 bases sitting between them. CDR1 and CDR2 from the germline V gene are WNHNN and SYGVQD (reference sequence). The CDR3 extends over 14 amino acids. The CDR3 sequence is CASSEGPGANVLTF. Written as DNA, the CDR3 is TGCGCCAGCAGTGAGGGTCCTGGGGCCAACGTCCTGACTTTC.

A remark on this clone: Germline and junction disagree at one end, which may indicate a read error. The chain is built from TRBV6-6 and TRBJ2-5; D could derive from TRBD1 or TRBD2 (5 bases each). CDR3 length equals 14 residues. CDR1 is MNHNY, CDR2 SVGAGI, per germline (reference sequence). CDR3 in amino acids: CASSLLGGAGKVHF. The DNA of the CDR3 is TGTGCCAGCAGTCTACTAGGAGGTGCAGGGAAGGTTCACTTC.

This chain links TRBV10-3 with TRBJ1-5; unclear D gene. The CDR3 spans 16 residues. Per the germline V gene, CDR1 is ENHRY and CDR2 is SYGVKD. The V and J ends lost 3 bases and 0 bases respectively, with 12 bases between them. The CDR3 DNA reads TGTGCCATCAGTGACCGTGACGGGTATAGCAATCAGCCCCAGCATTTT. Amino acid sequence: CAISDRDGYSNQPQHF.

The chain combines TRBV7-9 with TRBJ2-7; D is ambiguous. V shed 5 bases and J shed 2 bases, with 13 bases lying between them. There are 14 residues in the CDR3. Germline loops: CDR1 SEHNR, CDR2 FQNEAQ (reference sequence). CDR3 region: CASSEPEGTYEQYF. The CDR3, as DNA: TGTGCCAGCAGCGAGCCTGAAGGGACCTACGAGCAGTACTTC.

The chain couples TRBV7-2 to TRBJ1-2; D remains ambiguous. The CDR3 sequence is 15 residues long. CDR1 and CDR2 from the germline V gene are SGHTA and FQGNSA. The V end lost 1 base, the J end lost 5 bases, and 14 bases lay between the germline ends. The CDR3 sequence is CASSLGARPRYGYTF. DNA for the CDR3: TGTGCCAGCAGCTTAGGAGCGCGGCCGAGGTATGGCTACACCTTC.